This TCR beta chain was sequenced in a study of blood T cell repertoires in COVID-19. The wider study: Both acute and convalescent COVID-19 samples were obtained from the United States, Italy and Spain. Sample material is recorded as cDNA or gDNA derived from T cells, B-cell-depleted T cells, or PBMCs.

Source study methods: By means of reference gene primer amplification, nucleated cell counts were estimated. Clones were read by immunoSEQ multiplex PCR, and TCRdb kept only the in-frame ones, dropping some. Clone size and V and J calls were adopted from that table, with D and trimming inferred from the DNA. The sample yields 200,000 to 250,000 clones, more than 70% seen once. The V gene's germline CDR1 is LGHNT and CDR2 FRNRAP. V was trimmed by 2 bases and J by 4 bases, leaving 8 bases between them. The CDR3 loop spans 13 amino acids. In its sample, this clone was seen once. Sequences were obtained from peripheral blood. This sequence joins TRBV12-5 and TRBJ2-5; D may be TRBD2 (5 bases). This clonotype was sampled from a man older than 75 with acute or convalescent COVID-19. CDR3 nucleotide sequence: TGTGCTAGTGGTTTGATGGAGGCAGAGACCCAGTACTTC. Protein: CASGLMEAETQYF.